One and the same sample provided the 30 T cell receptor beta chains below, sequenced in a study of shared clonotypes between healthy human individuals. The repertoire was sequenced with immunoSEQ multiplex PCR; TCRdb's copy has only in-frame clones and lacks some. This table holds 450,000 to 500,000 clones, approximately 78% found once. The sample consisted of PBMCs. These receptors originate from a woman aged 40-49 years in good health. Some clones in this sample may be carry-over from other donors' samples.

The V gene is TRBV4-2, the J gene TRBJ2-1; 8 nucleotides agree with TRBD2. The CDR3 covers 14 residues. The germline V gene encodes CDR1 LGHNA and CDR2 YNFKEQ. With 0 bases clipped from V and 9 bases from J, the junction kept 4 bases outside the gene matches. The CDR3 DNA reads as TGTGCCAGCAGCCAAGAAGGGGGACTAGTTGAGCAGTTCTTC. This gives the protein CASSQEGGLVEQFF.

This clone was found a few times. This chain uses TRBV6-4 with TRBJ1-5, with a possible D match to TRBD1 (6 bases). The V end lost 5 bases, the J end lost 3 bases, and 8 bases lay between the germline ends. Germline V CDR1 and CDR2: MRHNA, SNTAGT. This CDR3 comprises 13 residues. CDR3 nucleotides: TGTGCCAGCAGTACAGGGCCCAATCAGCCCCAGCATTTT. It codes for CASSTGPNQPQHF.

This chain links TRBV11-2 with TRBJ1-3; D ambiguous. Germline V gene data show CDR1 as SGHAT and CDR2 as FQNNGV. This CDR3 has 15 residues. V was pared by 5 bases and J by 1 base, with 12 bases between. The CDR3: CASSGISGSGNTIYF. The CDR3 DNA follows: TGTGCCAGCAGCGGGATCTCTGGTTCTGGAAACACCATATATTTT.

The V gene is TRBV29-1, the J gene TRBJ2-1; D not certain. Trimming left V 8 bases short and J 7 bases short, with 12 bases between. The CDR3 extends over 11 amino acids. The germline gives CDR1 SQVTM, CDR2 ANQGSEA. Here the CDR3 reads CSTRSGNEQFF. The CDR3 DNA is TGCAGCACCCGGTCCGGTAATGAGCAGTTCTTC.

In this sample, this clone turned up a few times. The chain combines TRBV6-5 with TRBJ2-7; the D gene is possibly TRBD2 (5 bases). Looked up from germline, CDR1 is MNHEY and CDR2 is SVGAGI. Trimming shortened V by 2 bases and J by 9 bases, and 17 bases separated the two germline ends. CDR3 length: 14 amino acids. The CDR3 region is CASSYPASFGGQYF. The CDR3 DNA reads TGTGCCAGCAGTTACCCTGCTTCGTTCGGAGGGCAGTACTTC.

As concerns this clone: The same CDR3 also results from other DNA sequences found in this sample. The V call is TRBV5-6, the J call TRBJ1-5; no reliable D call. The CDR3 covers 14 residues. Trimming took 1 base from V and 1 from J, leaving 6 bases between them. Germline CDR1 is SGHDT and CDR2 is YYEEEE. CDR3 nucleotide sequence: TGTGCCAGCAGCTTGAGAGGGAGCAATCAGCCCCAGCATTTT. Translation: CASSLRGSNQPQHF.

This clone turned up a few times. This chain uses TRBV2 with TRBJ1-5; D is uncertain. Germline V CDR1 and CDR2: SNHLY, FYNNEI. Trimming took off 2 bases at V and 5 bases at J, with 7 bases between the two ends. The CDR3 runs to 13 residues. The CDR3 region has the DNA TGTGCCAGCAGTGAATGGAGGGATCAGCCCCAGCATTTT. It encodes CASSEWRDQPQHF.

This rearrangement joins TRBV11-2 to TRBJ2-1, with unresolved D. The CDR3 totals 16 residues. Germline V gives CDR1 SGHAT, CDR2 FQNNGV. Trimming took off 5 bases at V and 3 bases at J, with 17 bases between the two ends. The CDR3 bases are TGTGCCAGCAGCATCAGAGTACCCTTCATCTACAATGAGCAGTTCTTC. Protein sequence: CASSIRVPFIYNEQFF.

The V call is TRBV28, the J call TRBJ2-3; TRBD1 matches at 12 bases. The CDR3 is 16 residues long. V was clipped by 5 bases and J by 4 bases; unmatched bases: 7. CDR1 MDHEN and CDR2 SYDVKM come from the germline V gene. CDR3 DNA sequence: TGTGCCAGCAGTACAACCGGGACAGGGGGCGCAGATACGCAGTATTTT. This encodes CASSTTGTGGADTQYF.

The V and J genes are TRBV29-1 and TRBJ1-2; D gene unclear. The CDR3 loop spans 11 amino acids. Germline-derived CDR1 and CDR2 are SQVTM and ANQGSEA. Deletions cut 7 bases from V and 5 bases from J, with 11 bases between. CDR3 sequence (DNA): TGCAGCGCCCGGGCCGAGTATGGCTACACCTTC. Encoded protein: CSARAEYGYTF.

Regarding this clone: Sequence at one end of the junction differs from germline and may be a read error. The V call is TRBV6-5, the J call TRBJ1-2, with 10 bases that match TRBD1. CDR1 and CDR2 (germline): MNHEY, SVGAGI. The CDR3 totals 16 residues. The CDR3 bases are TGCGCCAGCAGTTACCCCGAGGGACAGGGGTCCTATGGCTACACCTTC. It yields the protein CASSYPEGQGSYGYTF.

The gene calls are TRBV6-6 and TRBJ2-2; D gene ambiguous. V was trimmed by 7 bases and J by 9 bases, leaving 15 bases between them. There are 13 residues in the CDR3. Germline CDR1 reads MNHNY; CDR2 reads SVGAGI (reference sequence). The CDR3 DNA is TGTGCCAGCACCCGAGAAGAGTATTGGGAGCTGTTTTTT. Amino acid sequence: CASTREEYWELFF.

This rearrangement joins TRBV11-2 to TRBJ2-1; the match to TRBD2 covers 8 bases. J gave up 3 bases and V 4 bases, and 5 bases lay outside the gene matches. The CDR3 totals 15 residues. The V gene's germline CDR1 is SGHAT and CDR2 FQNNGV. The chain's CDR3 is CASSSGGPVYNEQFF. The CDR3 DNA reads TGTGCCAGCAGCTCGGGGGGGCCAGTCTACAATGAGCAGTTCTTC.

V usage is TRBV2 and J usage is TRBJ2-3, with a possible D match to TRBD1 (6 bases). Germline-derived CDR1 and CDR2 are SNHLY and FYNNEI. The CDR3 contains 13 residues. The V end was cut by 4 bases, the J end by 3 bases, with 8 bases between. This CDR3 reads CASSVRGTDTQYF. The CDR3 nucleotides read TGTGCCAGCAGTGTCAGGGGAACAGATACGCAGTATTTT.

The CDR3 sequence is CASSETYQPQHF. CDR3 nucleotide sequence: TGTGCCAGCAGCGAAACCTATCAGCCCCAGCATTTT. The rearrangement links TRBV7-2 to TRBJ1-5; D not resolved. The CDR3 is 12 amino acids. Trimming removed 5 bases from V and 5 bases from J, with 7 bases in between. Germline lookup yields CDR1 SGHTA and CDR2 FQGNSA.

Notes on this clone: An end of the junction differs from the germline gene, which may be a read error. CDR3 residues: CASGTSANTGELFF. In DNA form, the CDR3 reads TGTGCCAGCGGGACTAGCGCGAATACCGGGGAGCTGTTTTTT. V gene TRBV19 combines with J gene TRBJ2-2; 10 bases align to TRBD2. The V gene's germline CDR1 is LNHDA and CDR2 SQIVND (reference sequence). This CDR3 contains 14 residues. The full variable domain, with the rest looked up from reference TRBV19 and TRBJ2-2, is DGGITQSPKYLFRKEGQNVTLSCEQNLNHDAMYWYRQDPGQGLRLIYYSQIVNDFQKGDIAEGYSVSREKKESFPLTVTSAQKNPTAFYLCASGTSANTGELFFGEGSRLTVL.

The chain couples TRBV28 to TRBJ2-3, with 10 bases lining up with TRBD2. CDR3 length: 15 amino acids. The V and J ends lost 6 bases and 6 bases, in that order; junction bases with no gene match: 9. CDR1 is MDHEN, CDR2 SYDVKM, per germline. The CDR3 nucleotides are TGTGCCAGCAGCCACCGGGGTAGCGGGGGGGATACGCAGTATTTT. Amino acid sequence: CASSHRGSGGDTQYF.

The rearrangement joins TRBV7-8 to TRBJ2-7; 11 bases agree with TRBD2. Trimming removed 6 bases from V and 2 bases from J; junction bases left unmatched: 6. The CDR3 runs to 15 residues. From germline, CDR1 is SGHVS and CDR2 FQNEAQ. The CDR3 DNA sequence: TGTGCCAGCAGTACCGGGACTAGCGGAGCCTACGAGCAGTACTTC. Translation gives CASSTGTSGAYEQYF.

The V gene is TRBV13, the J gene TRBJ2-1; 8 nucleotides align to TRBD2. The CDR3 consists of 14 residues. Unmatched junction bases numbered 5, after V lost 7 bases and J lost 3 bases. Germline-derived CDR1 and CDR2 are PRHDT and FYEKMQ (reference sequence). CDR3 sequence (DNA): TGTGCCAGCAAAGCGGGAGCCCACTACAATGAGCAGTTCTTC. Translated, it gives CASKAGAHYNEQFF.

This clone appeared once. V is TRBV5-4 and J is TRBJ2-5; D is tentatively TRBD1 or TRBD2 (5 bases each). This CDR3 region has 13 residues. CDR1 and CDR2 (germline): SGHNT, YYREEE (reference sequence). Trimming took 4 bases from V and 4 from J, leaving 11 bases between them. The chain's CDR3 is CASSPAGGETQYF. DNA of the CDR3: TGTGCCAGCAGCCCCGCTGGGGGAGAGACCCAGTACTTC. The complete variable domain, with remaining parts taken from reference TRBV5-4 and TRBJ2-5, reads ETGVTQSPTHLIKTRGQQVTLRCSSQSGHNTVSWYQQALGQGPQFIFQYYREEENGRGNFPPRFSGLQFPNYSSELNVNALELDDSALYLCASSPAGGETQYFGPGTRLLVL.

The V and J genes are TRBV6-6 and TRBJ1-4, with 8 bases aligning to TRBD1. CDR3 length equals 15 residues. In germline, CDR1 is MNHNY, CDR2 SVGAGI (reference sequence). Trimming removed 1 base from V and 12 bases from J; junction bases left unmatched: 10. CDR3 bases: TGTGCCAGCAGTTACTTACCACAGGGGGACAAGGAACTGTTTTTT. This encodes CASSYLPQGDKELFF.

V usage is TRBV7-9 and J usage is TRBJ2-1, with TRBD2 matching over 7 bases. CDR3 length: 18 residues. V was pared by 6 bases and J by 0 bases, with 14 bases of the junction left unmatched. Per the germline V gene, CDR1 is SEHNR and CDR2 is FQNEAQ (reference sequence). CDR3 coding DNA: TGTGCCAGCAGGCCTCGGGAGCGGGACTACCTCTCCTACAATGAGCAGTTCTTC. Translating gives CASRPRERDYLSYNEQFF.

This chain joins TRBV6-5 and TRBJ2-1; perhaps TRBD1 as D (7 bases). This CDR3 region has 15 residues. Deletions cut 6 bases from V and 4 bases from J, with 16 bases between. The germline V gene has CDR1 MNHEY and CDR2 SVGAGI. CDR3 nucleotides: TGTGCCAGCAGCCGCGGGACAGTCAGATACAATGAGCAGTTCTTC. Amino acid sequence: CASSRGTVRYNEQFF.

The V and J genes are TRBV11-2 and TRBJ1-4, with 7 bases matching TRBD1. J gave up 11 bases and V 1 base, and 1 base lay outside the gene matches. Per the germline V gene, CDR1 is SGHAT and CDR2 is FQNNGV. The CDR3 sequence is 12 residues long. The chain's CDR3 is CASSLVQGKLFF. CDR3 nucleotide sequence: TGTGCCAGCAGCTTAGTACAGGGGAAACTGTTTTTT. The complete variable domain, with remaining parts taken from reference TRBV11-2 and TRBJ1-4, reads EAGVAQSPRYKIIEKRQSVAFWCNPISGHATLYWYQQILGQGPKLLIQFQNNGVVDDSQLPKDRFSAERLKGVDSTLKIQPAKLEDSAVYLCASSLVQGKLFFGSGTQLSVL.

V gene TRBV29-1 combines with J gene TRBJ2-5, with D perhaps matching TRBD2 (6 bases). Trimming took 4 bases from V and 5 from J, leaving 14 bases between them. This CDR3 comprises 13 residues. Germline-derived CDR1 and CDR2 are SQVTM and ANQGSEA. The CDR3 region is CSVGHQEGETQYF. In nucleotides, the CDR3 is TGCAGCGTTGGACACCAGGAGGGCGAGACCCAGTACTTC.

The rearrangement uses TRBV7-9 and TRBJ1-1; 7 positions match TRBD1. CDR1 and CDR2 (germline): SEHNR, FQNEAQ (reference sequence). Losses at the gene ends were 5 bases for V and 1 base for J; bases not matched to a gene: 19. The CDR3 has 19 residues. The CDR3: CASSEGTAKLKHRNTEAFF. Written as DNA, the CDR3 is TGTGCCAGCAGCGAGGGGACAGCCAAATTAAAACACAGGAACACTGAAGCTTTCTTT.

This clone has a handful of counts. The chain carries TRBV7-9 and TRBJ2-3, with D perhaps assigned TRBD1 or TRBD2 (5 bases each). CDR1 SEHNR and CDR2 FQNEAQ come from the germline V gene (reference sequence). The CDR3 extends over 15 amino acids. Trimming shortened V by 3 bases and J by 0 bases, and 10 bases separated the two germline ends. The CDR3 is CASSLGTISTDTQYF. In DNA form, the CDR3 reads TGTGCCAGCAGCTTGGGGACCATTAGCACAGATACGCAGTATTTT.

This clone was seen only once. The chain couples TRBV5-4 to TRBJ1-4; 7 bases map to TRBD1. Unmatched junction bases numbered 4, after V lost 0 bases and J lost 5 bases. CDR3 length: 15 amino acids. Germline CDR1 is SGHNT and CDR2 is YYREEE (reference sequence). CDR3 loop: CASSLATGKNEKLFF. CDR3 sequence (DNA): TGTGCCAGCAGCTTGGCGACAGGGAAGAATGAAAAACTGTTTTTT.

The sample holds one count of this clone. The J gene is TRBJ1-1, the V gene TRBV28; 7 nucleotides match TRBD1. Germline-derived CDR1 and CDR2 are MDHEN and SYDVKM. Germline trimming cut 2 bases from V and 1 base from J; bases unmatched to any gene: 7. The CDR3 is 16 residues long. The CDR3 DNA reads TGTGCCAGCAGTTTAATGCAGGGGGGTGGGAACACTGAAGCTTTCTTT. Translating it yields CASSLMQGGGNTEAFF.

The J gene is TRBJ2-1, the V gene TRBV27; D is ambiguous. The CDR3 is 13 amino acids. V gave up 1 base and J gave up 8 bases, with 9 bases separating them. Germline CDR1 and CDR2: MNHEY and SMNVEV (reference sequence). CDR3 bases: TGTGCCAGCAGTTTATGGGTACTCCATGAGCAGTTCTTC. This translates into CASSLWVLHEQFF.